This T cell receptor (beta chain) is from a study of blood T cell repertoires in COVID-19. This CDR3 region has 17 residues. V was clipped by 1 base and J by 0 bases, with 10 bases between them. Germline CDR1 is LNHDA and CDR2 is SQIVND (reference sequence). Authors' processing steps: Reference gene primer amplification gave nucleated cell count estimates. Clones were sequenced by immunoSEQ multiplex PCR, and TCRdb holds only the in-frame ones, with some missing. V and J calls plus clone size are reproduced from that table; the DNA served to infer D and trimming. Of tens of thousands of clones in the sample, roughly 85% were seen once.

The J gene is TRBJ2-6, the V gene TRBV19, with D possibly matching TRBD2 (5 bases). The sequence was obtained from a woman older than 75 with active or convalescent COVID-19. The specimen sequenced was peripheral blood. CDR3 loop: CASSIATEGSGANVLTF. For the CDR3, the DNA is TGTGCCAGTAGTATAGCAACTGAGGGCTCTGGGGCCAACGTCCTGACTTTC.